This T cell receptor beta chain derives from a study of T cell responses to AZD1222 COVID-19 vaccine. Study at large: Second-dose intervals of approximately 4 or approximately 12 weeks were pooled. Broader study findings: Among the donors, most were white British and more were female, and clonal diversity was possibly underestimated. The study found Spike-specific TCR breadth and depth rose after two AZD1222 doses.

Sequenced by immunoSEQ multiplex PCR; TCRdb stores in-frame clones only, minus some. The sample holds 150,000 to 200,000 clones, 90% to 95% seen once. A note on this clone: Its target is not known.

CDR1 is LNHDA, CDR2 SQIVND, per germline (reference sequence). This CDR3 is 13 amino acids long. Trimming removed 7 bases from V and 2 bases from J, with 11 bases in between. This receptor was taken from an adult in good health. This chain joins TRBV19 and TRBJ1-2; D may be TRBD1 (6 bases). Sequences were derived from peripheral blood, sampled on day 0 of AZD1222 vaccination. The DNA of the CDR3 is TGTGCCAGTACCAGGGACAAGAACTATGGCTACACCTTC. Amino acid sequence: CASTRDKNYGYTF.